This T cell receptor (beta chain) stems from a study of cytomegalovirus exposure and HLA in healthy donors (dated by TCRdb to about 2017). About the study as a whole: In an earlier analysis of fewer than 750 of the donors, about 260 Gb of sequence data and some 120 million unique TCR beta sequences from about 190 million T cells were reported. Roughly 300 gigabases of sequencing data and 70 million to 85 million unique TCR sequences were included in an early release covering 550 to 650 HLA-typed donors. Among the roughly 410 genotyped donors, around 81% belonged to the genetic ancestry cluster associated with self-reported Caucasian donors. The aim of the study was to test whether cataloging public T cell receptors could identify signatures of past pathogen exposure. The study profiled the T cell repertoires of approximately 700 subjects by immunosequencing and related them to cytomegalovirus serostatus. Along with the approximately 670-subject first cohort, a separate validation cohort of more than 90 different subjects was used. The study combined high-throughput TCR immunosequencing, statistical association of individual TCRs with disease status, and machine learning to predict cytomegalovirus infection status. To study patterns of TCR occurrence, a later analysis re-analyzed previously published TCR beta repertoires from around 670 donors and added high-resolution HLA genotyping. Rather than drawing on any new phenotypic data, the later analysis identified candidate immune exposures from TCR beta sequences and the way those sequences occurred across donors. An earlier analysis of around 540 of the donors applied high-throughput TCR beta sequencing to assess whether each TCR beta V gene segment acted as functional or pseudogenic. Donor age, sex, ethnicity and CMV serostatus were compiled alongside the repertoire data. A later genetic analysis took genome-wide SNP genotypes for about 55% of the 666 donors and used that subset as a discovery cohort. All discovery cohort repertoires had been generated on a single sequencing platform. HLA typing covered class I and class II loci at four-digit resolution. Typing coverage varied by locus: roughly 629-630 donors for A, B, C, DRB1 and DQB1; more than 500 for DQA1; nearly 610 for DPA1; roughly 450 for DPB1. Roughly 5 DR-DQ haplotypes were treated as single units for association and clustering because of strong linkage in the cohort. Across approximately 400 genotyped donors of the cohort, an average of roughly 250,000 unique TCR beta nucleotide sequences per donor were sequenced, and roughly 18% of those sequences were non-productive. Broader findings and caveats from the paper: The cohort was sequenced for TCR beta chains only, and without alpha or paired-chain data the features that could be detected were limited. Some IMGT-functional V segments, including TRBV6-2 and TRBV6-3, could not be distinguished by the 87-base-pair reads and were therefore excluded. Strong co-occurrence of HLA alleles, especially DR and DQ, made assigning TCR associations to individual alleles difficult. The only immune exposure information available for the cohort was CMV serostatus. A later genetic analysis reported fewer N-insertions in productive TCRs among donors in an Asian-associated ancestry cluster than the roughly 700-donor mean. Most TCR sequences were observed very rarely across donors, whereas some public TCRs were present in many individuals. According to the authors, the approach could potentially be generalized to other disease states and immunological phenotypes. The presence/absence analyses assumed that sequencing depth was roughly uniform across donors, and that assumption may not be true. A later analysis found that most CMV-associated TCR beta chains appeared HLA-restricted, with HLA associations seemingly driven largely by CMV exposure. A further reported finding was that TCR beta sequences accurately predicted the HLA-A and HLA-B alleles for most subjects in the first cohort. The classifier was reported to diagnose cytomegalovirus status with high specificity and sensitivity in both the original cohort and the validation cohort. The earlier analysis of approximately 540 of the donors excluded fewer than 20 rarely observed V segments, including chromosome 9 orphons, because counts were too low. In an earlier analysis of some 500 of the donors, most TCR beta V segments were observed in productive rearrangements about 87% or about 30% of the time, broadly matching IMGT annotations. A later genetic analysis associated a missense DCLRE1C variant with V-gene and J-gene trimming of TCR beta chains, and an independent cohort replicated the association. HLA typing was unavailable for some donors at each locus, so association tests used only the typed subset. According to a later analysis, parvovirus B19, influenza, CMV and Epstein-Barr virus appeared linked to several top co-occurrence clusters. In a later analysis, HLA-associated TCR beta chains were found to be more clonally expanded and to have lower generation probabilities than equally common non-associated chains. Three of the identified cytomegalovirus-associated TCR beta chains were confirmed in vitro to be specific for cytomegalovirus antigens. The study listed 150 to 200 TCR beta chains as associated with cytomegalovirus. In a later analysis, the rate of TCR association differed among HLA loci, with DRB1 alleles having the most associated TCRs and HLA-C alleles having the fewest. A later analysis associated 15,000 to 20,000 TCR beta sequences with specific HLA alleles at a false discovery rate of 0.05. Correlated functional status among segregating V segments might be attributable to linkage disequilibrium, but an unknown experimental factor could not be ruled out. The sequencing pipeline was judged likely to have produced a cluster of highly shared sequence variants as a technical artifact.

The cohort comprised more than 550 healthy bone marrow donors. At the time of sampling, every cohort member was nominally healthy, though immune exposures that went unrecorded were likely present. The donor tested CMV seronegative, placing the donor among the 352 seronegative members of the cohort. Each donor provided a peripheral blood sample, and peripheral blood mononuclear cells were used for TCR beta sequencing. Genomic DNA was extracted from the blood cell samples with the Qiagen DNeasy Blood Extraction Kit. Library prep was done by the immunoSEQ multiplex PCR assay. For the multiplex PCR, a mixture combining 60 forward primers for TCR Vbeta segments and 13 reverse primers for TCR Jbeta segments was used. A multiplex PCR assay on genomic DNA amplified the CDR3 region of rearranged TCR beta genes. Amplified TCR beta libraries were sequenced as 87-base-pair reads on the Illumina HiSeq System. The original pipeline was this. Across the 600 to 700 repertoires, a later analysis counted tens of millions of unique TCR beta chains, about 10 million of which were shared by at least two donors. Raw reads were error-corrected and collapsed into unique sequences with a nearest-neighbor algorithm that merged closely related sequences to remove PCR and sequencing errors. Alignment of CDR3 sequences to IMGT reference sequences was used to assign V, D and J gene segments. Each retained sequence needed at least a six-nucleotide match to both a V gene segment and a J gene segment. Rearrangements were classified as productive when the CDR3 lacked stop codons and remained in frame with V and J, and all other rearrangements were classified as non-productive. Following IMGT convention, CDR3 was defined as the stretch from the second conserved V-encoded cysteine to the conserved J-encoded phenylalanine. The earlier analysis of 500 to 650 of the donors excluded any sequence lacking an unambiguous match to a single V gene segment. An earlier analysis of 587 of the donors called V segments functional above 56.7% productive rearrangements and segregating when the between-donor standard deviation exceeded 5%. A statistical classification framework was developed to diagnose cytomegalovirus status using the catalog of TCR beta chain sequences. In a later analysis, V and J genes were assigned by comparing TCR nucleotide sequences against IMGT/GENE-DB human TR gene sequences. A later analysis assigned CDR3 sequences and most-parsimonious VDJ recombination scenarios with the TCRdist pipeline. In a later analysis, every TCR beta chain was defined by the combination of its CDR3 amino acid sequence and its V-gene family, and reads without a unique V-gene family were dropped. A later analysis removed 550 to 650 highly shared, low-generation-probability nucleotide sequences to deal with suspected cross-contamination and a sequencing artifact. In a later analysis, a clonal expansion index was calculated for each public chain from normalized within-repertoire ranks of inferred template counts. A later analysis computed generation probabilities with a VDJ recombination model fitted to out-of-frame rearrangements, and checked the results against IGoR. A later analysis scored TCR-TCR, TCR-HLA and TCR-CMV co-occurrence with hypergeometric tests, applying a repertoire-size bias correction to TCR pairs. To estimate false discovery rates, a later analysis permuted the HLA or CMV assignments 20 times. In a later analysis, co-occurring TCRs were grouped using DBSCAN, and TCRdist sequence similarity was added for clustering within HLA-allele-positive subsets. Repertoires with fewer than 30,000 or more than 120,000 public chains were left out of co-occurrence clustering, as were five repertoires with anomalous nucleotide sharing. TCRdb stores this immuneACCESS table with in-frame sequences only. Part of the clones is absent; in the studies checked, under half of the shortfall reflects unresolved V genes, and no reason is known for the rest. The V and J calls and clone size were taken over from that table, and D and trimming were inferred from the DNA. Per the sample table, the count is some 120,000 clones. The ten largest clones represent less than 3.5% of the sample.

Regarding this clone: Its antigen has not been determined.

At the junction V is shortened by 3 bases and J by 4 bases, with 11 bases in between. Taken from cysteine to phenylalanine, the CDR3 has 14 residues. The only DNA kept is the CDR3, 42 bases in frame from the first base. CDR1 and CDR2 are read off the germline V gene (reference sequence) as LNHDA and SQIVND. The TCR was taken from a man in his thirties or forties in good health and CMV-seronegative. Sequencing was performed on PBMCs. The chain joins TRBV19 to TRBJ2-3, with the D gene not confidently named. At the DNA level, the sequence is TGTGCCAGTAGTATGAACCCTATGGCAGATACGCAGTATTTT. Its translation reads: CASSMNPMADTQYF. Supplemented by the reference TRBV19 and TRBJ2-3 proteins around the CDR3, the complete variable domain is DGGITQSPKYLFRKEGQNVTLSCEQNLNHDAMYWYRQDPGQGLRLIYYSQIVNDFQKGDIAEGYSVSREKKESFPLTVTSAQKNPTAFYLCASSMNPMADTQYFGPGTRLTVL.